The 27 T cell receptor beta chains below come from one sample, sequenced in a study of identical twins. TCRdb reanalysed the 5' RACE reads using MiXCR and keeps one entry per CDR3 protein. In the table there are about 570,000 distinct CDR3 sequences, around a tenth of which are singletons. This same sample was also part of a study on yellow fever vaccine responses in identical twins.

Sequenced input: PBMCs. The receptors here all came from a woman aged 18-30 years in good health.

Ten or more counts support this clonotype. Germline and junction disagree at one end, which may indicate a read error. The chain is built from TRBV7-7 and TRBJ2-1; the D is unclear. This CDR3 has 13 amino acids. Looked up from germline, CDR1 is SSHAT and CDR2 is FNYEAQ (reference sequence). Here the CDR3 reads CASSLFRGNEQFF. The CDR3 DNA follows: TGTGCTAGCAGCCTGTTCCGTGGGAATGAGCAGTTCTTC.

This clonotype was picked up a small number of times. V and J are TRBV10-3 and TRBJ1-1; 7 bases map to TRBD1. Trimming took 0 bases from V and 11 from J; bases not matched to a gene: 6. There are 13 residues in the CDR3. Germline loops: CDR1 ENHRY, CDR2 SYGVKD. CDR3 DNA sequence: TGTGCCATCAGTGAGTCTACAGGGGTTGGTGCTTTCTTT. This encodes CAISESTGVGAFF.

This clonotype appeared a few times. The chain links TRBV29-1 to TRBJ1-2; D not resolved. Germline V gene sequence: CDR1 SQVTM, CDR2 ANQGSEA. Trimming left V 3 bases short and J 2 bases short, with 16 bases between. CDR3 length: 15 residues. The CDR3 nucleotides read TGCAGCGTTGATCACTTGGTCGGACGCAACTATGGCTACACCTTC. This encodes CSVDHLVGRNYGYTF.

The J gene is TRBJ2-2, the V gene TRBV30, with 11 bases fitting TRBD2. V trimming: 8 bases; J trimming: 1 base; junction bases outside the gene matches: 3. This CDR3 has 14 amino acids. Germline CDR1 and CDR2: GTSNPN and SVGIG (reference sequence). Here the CDR3 reads CAGGTSGNTGELFF. The CDR3 DNA is TGTGCCGGAGGGACTAGCGGGAACACCGGGGAGCTGTTTTTT.

This clonotype appeared many times. CDR3 DNA sequence: TGTGCCACCTCGGTGGGACAGGGGAGCGCAGATACGCAGTATTTT. Protein sequence: CATSVGQGSADTQYF. V gene TRBV24-1 combines with J gene TRBJ2-3; the match to TRBD1 covers 10 bases. J gave up 4 bases and V 9 bases, and 9 bases lay outside the gene matches. Germline CDR1 and CDR2: KGHDR and SFDVKD. The CDR3 covers 15 residues.

There are a few counts of this clonotype. This chain joins TRBV7-9 and TRBJ2-3; D is unclear. Germline V CDR1 and CDR2: SEHNR, FQNEAQ (reference sequence). The CDR3 loop spans 16 amino acids. V was cut by 0 bases and J by 2 bases, with 12 bases left in between. CDR3 sequence: CASSLATAAHTDTQYF. The CDR3 DNA reads TGTGCCAGCAGCTTAGCGACCGCGGCCCACACAGATACGCAGTATTTT.

This clonotype turned up a few times. The CDR3 here is CASSPGQGHNEQFF. The CDR3 nucleotides are TGCGCCAGCAGCCCGGGACAGGGCCACAATGAGCAGTTCTTC. The rearrangement links TRBV5-1 to TRBJ2-1, with 9 nucleotides matching TRBD1. CDR3 length: 14 amino acids. V trimming: 4 bases; J trimming: 5 bases; junction bases outside the gene matches: 4. CDR1 and CDR2 from the germline V gene are SGHRS and YFSETQ.

This clonotype has only a few counts. The DNA for the CDR3 is TGTGCCAGCAGCTTTCCCGGGACTCAAGAGACCCAGTACTTC. This sequence encodes CASSFPGTQETQYF. The chain is built from TRBV5-6 and TRBJ2-5; D possibly corresponds to TRBD2 (6 bases). With 2 bases removed from V and 2 bases from J, the gap between germline ends came to 10 bases. Germline CDR1 and CDR2: SGHDT and YYEEEE. This CDR3 has 14 amino acids.

The chain combines TRBV7-9 with TRBJ2-3, with 7 bases identical to TRBD2. V lost 8 bases and J lost 2; bases outside the gene matches: 4. The length of the CDR3 is 13 residues. Germline assignment: CDR1 SEHNR and CDR2 FQNEAQ (reference sequence). CDR3 amino acids: CASCRGDTDTQYF. The CDR3 coding sequence is TGTGCCAGCTGCCGGGGGGACACAGATACGCAGTATTTT.

The V and J genes are TRBV2 and TRBJ2-2; 7 bases agree with TRBD1. CDR3 length: 15 amino acids. Per the germline V gene, CDR1 is SNHLY and CDR2 is FYNNEI. The junction had 9 bases not matched to a gene; V was cut back by 7 bases and J by 4 bases. The CDR3 nucleotides are TGTGCCAGCAAAGGGACAGTCCTTTCCACCGGGGAGCTGTTTTTT. Translating it yields CASKGTVLSTGELFF.

This clonotype was observed at least ten times. The CDR3 sequence is CASSSGRSYEQYF. DNA for the CDR3: TGTGCCAGCAGCTCGGGACGGTCCTACGAGCAGTACTTC. This chain uses TRBV5-6 with TRBJ2-7; D might be TRBD1 or TRBD2, each matching 5 bases. Between the trimmed V and J ends, which lost 3 bases and 1 base, there was a span of 8 bases. Germline V lookup: CDR1 SGHDT, CDR2 YYEEEE. CDR3 length equals 13 residues.

V is TRBV29-1 and J is TRBJ2-7, with 10 nucleotides matching TRBD2. Germline values: CDR1 SQVTM, CDR2 ANQGSEA. Trimming took 3 bases from V and 5 from J; bases not matched to a gene: 10. The CDR3 extends over 15 amino acids. The CDR3 protein is CSVEDLLAGVNEQYF. DNA for the CDR3: TGCAGCGTTGAGGACTTGCTAGCGGGAGTGAACGAGCAGTACTTC.

The genes are TRBV11-2 and TRBJ2-7; perhaps D is TRBD1 or TRBD2 (5 bases each). Germline V CDR1 and CDR2: SGHAT, FQNNGV. V lost 0 bases and J 6 bases, leaving 18 bases between the germline ends. This CDR3 is built from 16 residues. The DNA of the CDR3 is TGTGCCAGCAGCTTAGATCTGCGGCAGGGTGGGAGCGAGCAGTACTTC. It translates to CASSLDLRQGGSEQYF.

This clonotype has just a few counts. This chain links TRBV6-2 or TRBV6-3 with TRBJ1-2, with unresolved D. Looked up from germline, CDR1 is MNHEY and CDR2 is SVGEGT. Trimming stripped 0 bases from V and 13 bases from J, with 9 bases between. The CDR3 spans 11 residues. In nucleotides, the CDR3 is TGTGCCAGCAGTTACTCGAGGGAGGTCACCTTC. Protein: CASSYSREVTF.

This clonotype came up a few times. The gene calls are TRBV7-2 and TRBJ2-1, with D unclear. Germline V CDR1 and CDR2: SGHTA, FQGNSA. The CDR3 has 16 residues. V lost 1 base, J lost 7 bases, and 17 bases lay in between. The CDR3 DNA sequence: TGTGCCAGCAGCTTAGGAAAGGGTGGCTATAGGAATGAGCAGTTCTTC. Translation gives CASSLGKGGYRNEQFF.

The chain employs TRBV7-2 and TRBJ2-2, with TRBD1 matching over 9 bases. CDR1 is SGHTA and CDR2 is FQGNSA in the germline V gene. V shed 10 bases and J 8 bases; nucleotides not matched to a gene: 14. CDR3 size: 15 residues. CDR3 sequence: CATQPGTGYPGELFF. CDR3 nucleotides: TGTGCCACCCAACCCGGGACAGGGTACCCAGGGGAGCTGTTTTTT.

At least ten counts were recorded for this clonotype. J is TRBJ2-1 and V is TRBV6-1, with TRBD2 matching 12 bases. The CDR3 is 17 amino acids. CDR1 and CDR2 from the germline V gene are MNHNS and SASEGT. The junction had 7 bases not matched to a gene; V was cut back by 0 bases and J by 7 bases. The CDR3 sequence is CASSEALLAGGGNEQFF. The CDR3 region has the DNA TGTGCCAGCAGTGAAGCCCTCCTAGCGGGAGGGGGAAATGAGCAGTTCTTC.

The sample holds many counts of this clonotype. At one end the junction does not follow the germline gene, possibly because of a read error. This chain joins TRBV4-2 and TRBJ2-5; D is unresolved. Germline CDR1 reads LGHNA; CDR2 reads YNFKEQ. This CDR3 spans 13 amino acids. The CDR3 region is CASSQASRESVPF. The CDR3 bases are TGTGCCAGCAGCCAAGCTAGTCGAGAATCGGTCCCTTTC.

This clonotype showed up many times. DNA for the CDR3: TGTGCCAGCAGCCAAGAAATGCGGGCAGGGGGCTCCTATAATTCACCCCTCCACTTT. It yields the protein CASSQEMRAGGSYNSPLHF. The V and J genes are TRBV14 and TRBJ1-6; 7 nucleotides agree with TRBD1. Trimming removed 0 bases from V and 0 bases from J; junction bases left unmatched: 8. Germline CDR1 is SGHDN and CDR2 is FVKESK. This CDR3 comprises 19 residues. Based on the CDR3 plus reference TRBV14 and TRBJ1-6, the full variable domain is EAGVTQFPSHSVIEKGQTVTLRCDPISGHDNLYWYRRVMGKEIKFLLHFVKESKQDESGMPNNRFLAERTGGTYSTLKVQPAELEDSGVYFCASSQEMRAGGSYNSPLHFGNGTRLTVT.

This clonotype was seen a handful of times. The chain carries TRBV7-8 and TRBJ2-3; D is possibly TRBD1 or TRBD2 (5 bases each). Per the germline V gene, CDR1 is SGHVS and CDR2 is FQNEAQ. The CDR3 extends over 15 amino acids. V lost 0 bases to trimming and J lost 6 bases, with 13 bases between them. CDR3 DNA: TGTGCCAGCAGCTTAGCGGGACCACTGGGGGATACGCAGTATTTT. It translates to CASSLAGPLGDTQYF.

This clonotype appeared many times. This rearrangement joins TRBV6-5 to TRBJ2-7; a weak D match, TRBD1 (5 bases). In germline, CDR1 is MNHEY, CDR2 SVGAGI. This CDR3 has 13 amino acids. V gave up 2 bases and J gave up 3 bases, with 8 bases separating them. The chain's CDR3 is CASSYRQGYEQYF. The CDR3 DNA reads as TGTGCCAGCAGTTACCGTCAGGGCTACGAGCAGTACTTC.

This clonotype has just a few counts. The gene calls are TRBV5-1 and TRBJ2-4, with D perhaps TRBD1 (5 bases). The CDR3 has 16 amino acids. Trimming shortened V by 0 bases and J by 5 bases, and 15 bases separated the two germline ends. Germline V lookup: CDR1 SGHRS, CDR2 YFSETQ. CDR3 nucleotides: TGCGCCAGCAGCTTGGGGGGCACCGGGCCACAAAACATTCAGTACTTC. Translating gives CASSLGGTGPQNIQYF.

This clonotype was observed at least ten times. The chain couples TRBV6-5 to TRBJ1-5; 11 bases line up with TRBD1. V lost 4 bases, J lost 4 bases, and 3 bases stayed unmatched. Germline V gene lookup returns CDR1 MNHEY and CDR2 SVGAGI. There are 15 residues in the CDR3. The CDR3 nucleotides read TGTGCCAGCAGTTCCGGGACAGGGGGTAATCAGCCCCAGCATTTT. Amino acids: CASSSGTGGNQPQHF.

This clonotype was seen at least ten times. The CDR3 loop is CASSLVVGTYEQYF. The CDR3 nucleotides are TGTGCCAGCAGCTTAGTTGTAGGGACCTACGAGCAGTACTTC. The chain employs TRBV7-2 and TRBJ2-7; D call uncertain. With 1 base removed from V and 2 bases from J, the gap between germline ends came to 9 bases. From germline, CDR1 is SGHTA and CDR2 FQGNSA. CDR3 length equals 14 residues.

In this sample, this clonotype turned up a few times. The chain uses TRBV29-1 and TRBJ2-6, with a possible D match to TRBD1 (6 bases). Germline loops: CDR1 SQVTM, CDR2 ANQGSEA. There are 15 residues in the CDR3. With 4 bases removed from V and 2 bases from J, the gap between germline ends came to 12 bases. CDR3 in amino acids: CSVGAGATGANVLTF. The CDR3, as DNA: TGCAGCGTTGGGGCAGGGGCGACTGGGGCCAACGTCCTGACTTTC. The entire variable domain, with the rest obtained from reference TRBV29-1 and TRBJ2-6, is as follows: SAVISQKPSRDICQRGTSLTIQCQVDSQVTMMFWYRQQPGQSLTLIATANQGSEATYESGFVIDKFPISRPNLTFSTLTVSNMSPEDSSIYLCSVGAGATGANVLTFGAGSRLTVL.

This clonotype was recorded once. This chain joins TRBV11-2 and TRBJ1-5; D is ambiguous. V gave up 1 base and J gave up 4 bases, with 11 bases separating them. This CDR3 contains 15 residues. Germline lookup yields CDR1 SGHAT and CDR2 FQNNGV. The DNA for the CDR3 is TGTGCCAGCAGCTTAGGGTATAGGGCGAATCAGCCCCAGCATTTT. Translated: CASSLGYRANQPQHF.

CDR3 coding DNA: TGTGCCATCAGTGAGTCGGCGCAATCCTACGAGCAGTACTTC. This translates into CAISESAQSYEQYF. The chain combines TRBV10-3 with TRBJ2-7; D gene uncertain. The CDR3 runs to 14 residues. CDR1 ENHRY and CDR2 SYGVKD come from the germline V gene. Deletions cut 0 bases from V and 1 base from J, with 7 bases between.